One and the same sample provided the 29 T cell receptor beta chains below, sequenced in a study of blood T cell repertoires in COVID-19. The protocol was immunoSEQ multiplex PCR, while the TCRdb copy is restricted to in-frame clones and leaves out a portion. The table includes roughly 520,000 clones, approximately 87% detected once. The material sequenced was PBMCs or T cells enriched from blood (not recorded which). These TCRs come from a woman in her forties who had recovered from COVID-19.

The gene calls are TRBV4-3 and TRBJ1-4; 9 bases fit TRBD1. V shed 4 bases and J 8 bases; nucleotides not matched to a gene: 20. The CDR3 spans 19 residues. CDR1 and CDR2 from the germline V gene are LGHNA and YSLEER. The CDR3 coding sequence is TGCGCCAGCAGCCGGCAGTGGGGACAGGGAGGAGTGGTTGGGGAAAAACTGTTTTTT. Its translation: CASSRQWGQGGVVGEKLFF.

This chain connects TRBV4-3 to TRBJ1-5; 8 bases agree with TRBD1. Germline lookup yields CDR1 LGHNA and CDR2 YSLEER. CDR3 length: 15 residues. The J segment lost 7 bases and the V segment lost 4 bases, leaving 9 bases of the junction unmatched. Written as DNA, the CDR3 is TGCGCCAGCAGCCTGGGACAGGCCCCCGGCCAGCCCCAGCATTTT. As protein: CASSLGQAPGQPQHF.

The chain carries TRBV27 and TRBJ2-5, with D perhaps matching TRBD2 (5 bases). The CDR3 length is 15 residues. The V end was cut by 3 bases, the J end by 4 bases, with 15 bases between. The germline gives CDR1 MNHEY, CDR2 SMNVEV (reference sequence). The CDR3 DNA is TGTGCCAGCAGTTTGAATAGCGCCCGCCCAGAGACCCAGTACTTC. This codes for CASSLNSARPETQYF.

The chain uses TRBV5-5 and TRBJ2-7; 7 bases match TRBD1. There are 17 residues in the CDR3. Trimming at V came to 3 bases and at J to 2 bases, leaving 14 bases not matched to a gene. Germline loops: CDR1 SGHKS, CDR2 YYEKEE (reference sequence). The CDR3, as DNA: TGTGCCAGCAGCTCCCGGATCACGCACAGGGGCGCCTACGAGCAGTACTTC. It specifies CASSSRITHRGAYEQYF. Variable domain in full (rest from reference TRBV5-5 and TRBJ2-7): DAGVTQSPTHLIKTRGQQVTLRCSPISGHKSVSWYQQVLGQGPQFIFQYYEKEERGRGNFPDRFSARQFPNYSSELNVNALLLGDSALYLCASSSRITHRGAYEQYFGPGTRLTVT.

The chain carries TRBV7-2 and TRBJ2-5; 11 bases line up with TRBD2. Trimming at V came to 1 base and at J to 2 bases, leaving 3 bases not matched to a gene. The CDR3 covers 16 residues. The V gene's germline CDR1 is SGHTA and CDR2 FQGNSA. The CDR3 nucleotides read TGTGCCAGCAGCTTAGTCCTAGCGGGAGGTCAAGAGACCCAGTACTTC. It is translated as CASSLVLAGGQETQYF.

V gene TRBV28 combines with J gene TRBJ1-2; 7 bases are shared with TRBD1. The CDR3 is 16 residues long. V was clipped by 7 bases and J by 7 bases; unmatched bases: 18. Germline CDR1 is MDHEN and CDR2 is SYDVKM. The CDR3 loop reads CASTATGGGVGSGYTF. The CDR3 DNA reads as TGTGCCAGCACCGCAACGGGAGGGGGCGTTGGGTCTGGCTACACCTTC.

The J gene is TRBJ2-7, the V gene TRBV25-1; TRBD1 is a possible D gene (6 bases). CDR1 is MGHDK and CDR2 is SYGVNS in the germline V gene. The V end lost 1 base, the J end lost 2 bases, and 12 bases lay between the germline ends. This CDR3 region has 15 residues. CDR3 sequence: CASSESGRGPYEQYF. CDR3 coding DNA: TGTGCCAGCAGTGAATCGGGCAGGGGACCCTACGAGCAGTACTTC.

As DNA, the CDR3 is TGTGCCAGCAGCCAAGATATGAGGTCTCGAAACACCATATATTTT. This codes for CASSQDMRSRNTIYF. This chain links TRBV14 with TRBJ1-3; D not resolved. The CDR3 extends over 15 amino acids. V shed 0 bases and J shed 5 bases, with 11 bases lying between them. CDR1 and CDR2 (germline): SGHDN, FVKESK.

The V call is TRBV3-1 (or the pseudogene TRBV3-2), the J call TRBJ2-3; the D is unclear. The CDR3 is 13 amino acids. Trimming removed 8 bases from V and 1 base from J, with 10 bases in between. Per germline, CDR1 LGHDT and CDR2 YNNKEL (reference sequence). The CDR3 region is CASGAVGTDTQYF. The DNA of the CDR3 is TGTGCCAGCGGAGCAGTAGGCACAGATACGCAGTATTTT.

The chain uses TRBV4-1 and TRBJ1-6; no clear D. V was shortened by 4 bases and J by 10 bases, with 8 bases between the two germline ends. CDR3 size: 12 residues. Looked up from germline, CDR1 is MGHRA and CDR2 is YSYEKL. The DNA of the CDR3 is TGCGCCAGCAGCCCTACCGAATCACCCCTCCACTTT. Protein: CASSPTESPLHF.

The CDR3: CSVCGRNTDTQYF. For the CDR3, the DNA is TGCAGCGTTTGCGGGAGGAATACAGATACGCAGTATTTT. J is TRBJ2-3 and V is TRBV29-1; 8 nucleotides line up with TRBD2. The CDR3 spans 13 residues. Germline CDR1 is SQVTM and CDR2 is ANQGSEA. The junction had 4 bases not matched to a gene; V was cut back by 5 bases and J by 3 bases.

J is TRBJ1-5 and V is TRBV2, with D tentatively TRBD1 (5 bases). From germline, CDR1 is SNHLY and CDR2 FYNNEI. The CDR3 sequence is 14 residues long. With 4 bases removed from V and 7 bases from J, the gap between germline ends came to 14 bases. The CDR3 region has the DNA TGTGCCAGCAGTGGATTAGGGGCGGAACAGCCCCAGCATTTT. Translated: CASSGLGAEQPQHF.

This clone came up once. This chain connects TRBV7-2 to TRBJ1-1; D is undetermined. Per germline, CDR1 SGHTA and CDR2 FQGNSA. The CDR3 contains 12 residues. The ends were cut back, 2 bases at V and 6 bases at J, with 7 bases in the middle. CDR3 sequence (DNA): TGTGCCAGCAGCTTAAACGGAGCTGAAGCTTTCTTT. Amino acid sequence: CASSLNGAEAFF. Filled out from reference TRBV7-2 and TRBJ1-1, the complete variable domain reads GAGVSQSPSNKVTEKGKDVELRCDPISGHTALYWYRQSLGQGLEFLIYFQGNSAPDKSGLPSDRFSAERTGGSVSTLTIQRTQQEDSAVYLCASSLNGAEAFFGQGTRLTVV.

The count of this clone is one. The chain links TRBV29-1 to TRBJ2-6, with D possibly TRBD1 on 5 matching bases. Trimming shortened V by 4 bases and J by 2 bases, and 21 bases separated the two germline ends. This CDR3 is 18 amino acids long. Germline assignment: CDR1 SQVTM and CDR2 ANQGSEA. The chain's CDR3 is CSVVPQGRFATGANVLTF. CDR3 in DNA: TGCAGCGTTGTTCCTCAGGGTCGTTTCGCAACTGGGGCCAACGTCCTGACTTTC.

The rearrangement links TRBV3-1 (or the pseudogene TRBV3-2) to TRBJ1-2; D is perhaps TRBD1 (5 bases). V was shortened by 0 bases and J by 1 base, with 9 bases between the two germline ends. This CDR3 has 15 residues. Germline CDR1 and CDR2: LGHDT and YNNKEL (reference sequence). The CDR3 protein is CASSQDPGGNYGYTF. The CDR3 coding sequence is TGTGCCAGCAGCCAAGATCCCGGGGGTAACTATGGCTACACCTTC.

The chain has TRBV5-8 and TRBJ2-5, with D tentatively TRBD2 (6 bases). The germline CDR1 and CDR2 sequences are SGHTS and YDEGEE. The CDR3 length is 16 residues. V lost 0 bases, J lost 4 bases, and 16 bases lay in between. CDR3: CASSLAAGKVRETQYF. For the CDR3, the DNA is TGTGCCAGCAGCTTGGCGGCGGGGAAGGTTAGAGAGACCCAGTACTTC.

The V gene is TRBV2, the J gene TRBJ2-7; D is possibly TRBD2 (6 bases). This CDR3 is built from 14 residues. The V end was cut by 1 base, the J end by 4 bases, with 11 bases between. The germline V gene encodes CDR1 SNHLY and CDR2 FYNNEI. The CDR3 bases are TGTGCCAGCAGTGAAGGGGACTCTCGTTACGAGCAGTACTTC. This gives the protein CASSEGDSRYEQYF.

CDR3 nucleotides: TGTGCCAGCAGTTATCCCACCCGGGGGATAGATGGCTACACCTTC. It specifies CASSYPTRGIDGYTF. This chain joins TRBV6-2 or TRBV6-3 and TRBJ1-2, with a possible D match to TRBD1 (5 bases). Germline V gene data show CDR1 as MNHEY and CDR2 as SVGEGT. The CDR3 loop spans 15 amino acids. V shed 3 bases and J shed 6 bases, with 17 bases lying between them.

The chain joins TRBV29-1 to TRBJ2-7, with 10 bases that match TRBD2. The CDR3 totals 14 residues. Trimming at V came to 6 bases and at J to 3 bases, leaving 8 bases not matched to a gene. Germline CDR1 and CDR2: SQVTM and ANQGSEA. Written as DNA, the CDR3 is TGCAGCGTAGTAAATAGCGGGAGGAGCTACGAGCAGTACTTC. This gives the protein CSVVNSGRSYEQYF.

V gene TRBV10-3 combines with J gene TRBJ2-4; possible D gene TRBD1, 6 bases. The CDR3 spans 15 residues. CDR1 is ENHRY and CDR2 is SYGVKD in the germline V gene. V was clipped by 1 base and J by 1 base, with 8 bases between them. The DNA of the CDR3 is TGTGCCATCAGTGAGTGGCAGGGGGCCAAAAACATTCAGTACTTC. Protein: CAISEWQGAKNIQYF.

This chain connects TRBV11-3 to TRBJ1-6, with 7 bases that match TRBD1. The CDR3 covers 13 residues. Per germline, CDR1 SGHNT and CDR2 YENEEA. The V gene end was trimmed by 4 bases and the J gene end by 14 bases; junction bases not matched to a gene: 8. The CDR3 bases are TGTGCCAGCAGCTCCGACAGGGCCGTAACCCTCCACTTT. Translating gives CASSSDRAVTLHF.

The chain recombines TRBV7-8 with TRBJ2-5; a possible D gene is TRBD2 (6 bases). Trimming stripped 5 bases from V and 3 bases from J, with 10 bases between. This CDR3 is 13 amino acids long. Germline CDR1 reads SGHVS; CDR2 reads FQNEAQ. CDR3 protein: CASSRRLEETQYF. The DNA for the CDR3 is TGTGCCAGCAGCCGAAGACTAGAAGAGACCCAGTACTTC.

In DNA, the CDR3 is TGTGCCAGCTCACCAACGACACTAGCGGCCGGGGAGCTGTTTTTT. Translating gives CASSPTTLAAGELFF. The chain recombines TRBV18 with TRBJ2-2, with 8 nucleotides matching TRBD2. The CDR3 spans 15 residues. The germline gives CDR1 KGHSH, CDR2 LQKENI. Trimming at V came to 2 bases and at J to 6 bases, leaving 5 bases not matched to a gene.

This chain connects TRBV5-4 to TRBJ2-3; 7 bases are a match to TRBD1. CDR1 and CDR2 from the germline V gene are SGHNT and YYREEE (reference sequence). CDR3 size: 14 residues. V was pared by 2 bases and J by 3 bases, with 3 bases of the junction left unmatched. The CDR3 region has the DNA TGTGCCAGCAGCTTCTCAGGGGGAACAGATACGCAGTATTTT. It is translated as CASSFSGGTDTQYF. Complete variable domain (other parts from reference TRBV5-4 and TRBJ2-3): ETGVTQSPTHLIKTRGQQVTLRCSSQSGHNTVSWYQQALGQGPQFIFQYYREEENGRGNFPPRFSGLQFPNYSSELNVNALELDDSALYLCASSFSGGTDTQYFGPGTRLTVL.

The chain is built from TRBV7-8 and TRBJ1-1, with TRBD1 matching over 10 bases. The CDR3 totals 14 residues. V lost 1 base to trimming and J lost 11 bases; unmatched junction nucleotides: 7. Germline V gene sequence: CDR1 SGHVS, CDR2 FQNEAQ. This CDR3 reads CASSLGGQGWSAFF. CDR3 DNA: TGTGCCAGCAGCTTAGGGGGACAGGGGTGGTCGGCTTTCTTT.

This clone was found once. V and J are TRBV6-5 and TRBJ2-1; maybe TRBD1 (7 bases). Per germline, CDR1 MNHEY and CDR2 SVGAGI. The CDR3 is 15 amino acids. V gave up 5 bases and J gave up 4 bases, with 15 bases separating them. The CDR3 DNA is TGTGCCAGCAGTATAGGGGGCGGGGTGTACAATGAGCAGTTCTTC. Amino acid sequence: CASSIGGGVYNEQFF.

The chain couples TRBV7-2 to TRBJ2-7; TRBD1 agrees at 8 bases. Germline CDR1 SGHTA, CDR2 FQGNSA. CDR3 size: 14 residues. The V and J ends lost 6 bases and 6 bases, in that order; junction bases with no gene match: 10. The CDR3 loop reads CASSPDRGVREQYF. The CDR3 nucleotides read TGTGCCAGCAGTCCAGACAGGGGTGTTCGCGAGCAGTACTTC.

This chain links TRBV5-1 with TRBJ1-5; D is perhaps TRBD1 (6 bases). Trimming shortened V by 5 bases and J by 1 base, and 10 bases separated the two germline ends. This CDR3 contains 14 residues. The germline CDR1 and CDR2 sequences are SGHRS and YFSETQ. CDR3 DNA: TGCGCCAGCAGTCCGGGACAAAGCAATCAGCCCCAGCATTTT. It yields the protein CASSPGQSNQPQHF.

This clone was counted a single time. The rearrangement links TRBV4-3 to TRBJ2-3, with 9 positions matching TRBD2. The CDR3 consists of 17 residues. Trimming took 0 bases from V and 6 from J; bases not matched to a gene: 10. The V gene's germline CDR1 is LGHNA and CDR2 YSLEER. The CDR3 region is CASSQDRAGGPGDTQYF. The CDR3 DNA sequence: TGCGCCAGCAGCCAAGATCGTGCGGGAGGGCCGGGTGATACGCAGTATTTT.